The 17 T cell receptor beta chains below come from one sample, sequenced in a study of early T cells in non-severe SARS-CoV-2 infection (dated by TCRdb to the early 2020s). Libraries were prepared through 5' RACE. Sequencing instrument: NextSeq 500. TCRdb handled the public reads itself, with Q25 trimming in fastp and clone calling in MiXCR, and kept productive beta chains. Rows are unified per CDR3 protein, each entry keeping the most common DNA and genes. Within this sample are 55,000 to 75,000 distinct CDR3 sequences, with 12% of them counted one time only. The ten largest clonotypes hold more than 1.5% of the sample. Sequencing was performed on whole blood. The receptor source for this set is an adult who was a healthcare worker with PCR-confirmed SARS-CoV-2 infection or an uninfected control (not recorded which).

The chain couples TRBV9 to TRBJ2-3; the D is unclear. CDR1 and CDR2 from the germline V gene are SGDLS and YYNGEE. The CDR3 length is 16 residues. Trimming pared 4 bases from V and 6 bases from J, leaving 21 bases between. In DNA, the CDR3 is TGTGCCAGCAGCCCGCGACTTGCGCTGGGTTCGGATACGCAGTATTTT. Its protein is CASSPRLALGSDTQYF.

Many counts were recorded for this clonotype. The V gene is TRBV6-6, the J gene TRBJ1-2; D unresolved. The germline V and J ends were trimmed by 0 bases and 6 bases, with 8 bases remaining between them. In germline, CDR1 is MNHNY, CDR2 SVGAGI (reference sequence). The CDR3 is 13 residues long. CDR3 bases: TGTGCCAGCAGTTACTCTGGGGAGAATGGCTACACCTTC. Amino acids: CASSYSGENGYTF.

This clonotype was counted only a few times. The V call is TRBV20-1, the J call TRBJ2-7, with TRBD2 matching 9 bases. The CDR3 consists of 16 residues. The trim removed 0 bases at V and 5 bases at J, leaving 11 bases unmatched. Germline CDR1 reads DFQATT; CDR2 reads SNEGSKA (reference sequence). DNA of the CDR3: TGCAGTGCTAGAGAGCCAGCTAGCGGGGACCACCACGAGCAGTACTTC. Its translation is CSAREPASGDHHEQYF.

The CDR3 spells CASSSLNSPLHF. The CDR3 coding sequence is TGTGCCAGCAGTTCCCTCAATTCACCCCTCCACTTT. The chain combines TRBV12-3 or TRBV12-4 with TRBJ1-6; D remains unclear. CDR3 length: 12 amino acids. Trimming cost V 4 bases and J 7 bases, with 5 bases left between them.

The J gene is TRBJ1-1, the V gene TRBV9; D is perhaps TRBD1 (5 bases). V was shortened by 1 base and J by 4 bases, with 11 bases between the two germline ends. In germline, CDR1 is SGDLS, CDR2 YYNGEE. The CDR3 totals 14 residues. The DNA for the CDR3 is TGTGCCAGCAGCGTAATAATACAGGCCACTGAAGCTTTCTTT. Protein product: CASSVIIQATEAFF.

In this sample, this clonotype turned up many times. The CDR3 reads CASSLGGGETQYF. CDR3 DNA sequence: TGTGCCAGCTCCCTTGGAGGGGGAGAGACCCAGTACTTC. V gene TRBV18 combines with J gene TRBJ2-5; perhaps D is TRBD1 or TRBD2 (6 bases each). Trimming removed 6 bases at V and 4 bases at J, with 12 bases between. CDR1 and CDR2 (germline): KGHSH, LQKENI. The CDR3 extends over 13 amino acids.

The DNA of the CDR3 is TGTGCCAGCAGTTTTACCAGCGGGGGGTACACAGATACGCAGTATTTT. Translated, it gives CASSFTSGGYTDTQYF. V gene TRBV12-3 or TRBV12-4 combines with J gene TRBJ2-3, with 9 bases identical to TRBD2. CDR3 length: 16 amino acids. The J segment lost 2 bases and the V segment lost 3 bases, leaving 6 bases of the junction unmatched.

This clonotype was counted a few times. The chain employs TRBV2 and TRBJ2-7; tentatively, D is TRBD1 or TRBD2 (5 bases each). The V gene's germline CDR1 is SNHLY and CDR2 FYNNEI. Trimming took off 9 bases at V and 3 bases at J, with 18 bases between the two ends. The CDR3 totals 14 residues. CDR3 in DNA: TGTGCCAGTGGGGGTCCTGGTGACGGCTACGAGCAGTACTTC. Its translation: CASGGPGDGYEQYF.

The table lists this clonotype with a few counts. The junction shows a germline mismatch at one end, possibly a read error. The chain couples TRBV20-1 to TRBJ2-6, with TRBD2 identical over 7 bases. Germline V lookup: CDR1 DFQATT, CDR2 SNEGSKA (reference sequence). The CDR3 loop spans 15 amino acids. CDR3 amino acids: CSARGGSSWANVLTF. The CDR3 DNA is TGCAGTGCTAGGGGGGGGAGCTCTTGGGCCAACGTCCTGACTTTC.

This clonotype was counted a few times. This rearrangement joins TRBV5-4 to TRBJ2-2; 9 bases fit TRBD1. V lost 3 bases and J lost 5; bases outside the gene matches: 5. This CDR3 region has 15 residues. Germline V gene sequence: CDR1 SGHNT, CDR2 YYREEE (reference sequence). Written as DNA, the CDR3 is TGTGCCAGCAGCTCCGGACAGGGGAGTACCGGGGAGCTGTTTTTT. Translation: CASSSGQGSTGELFF.

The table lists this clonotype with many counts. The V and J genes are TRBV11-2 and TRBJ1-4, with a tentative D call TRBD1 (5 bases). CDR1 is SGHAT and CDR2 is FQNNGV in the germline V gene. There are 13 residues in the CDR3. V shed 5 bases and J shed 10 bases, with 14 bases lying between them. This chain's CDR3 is CASSPAGGGKLFF. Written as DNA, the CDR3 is TGTGCCAGCAGCCCCGCGGGGGGTGGAAAACTGTTTTTT.

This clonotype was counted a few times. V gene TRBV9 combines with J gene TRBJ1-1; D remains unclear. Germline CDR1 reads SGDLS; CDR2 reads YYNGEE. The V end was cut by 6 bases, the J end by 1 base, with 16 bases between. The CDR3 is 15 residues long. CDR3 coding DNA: TGTGCCAGCACCCCTTTCCGAACTTCGAACACTGAAGCTTTCTTT. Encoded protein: CASTPFRTSNTEAFF.

The DNA of the CDR3 is TGTGCCAGCAGCTTAGGATGGGGGGAGGACAATGAGCAGTTCTTC. Amino acid sequence: CASSLGWGEDNEQFF. The chain carries TRBV11-2 and TRBJ2-1; tentatively, D is TRBD2 (6 bases). Germline-derived CDR1 and CDR2 are SGHAT and FQNNGV. V gave up 1 base and J gave up 5 bases, with 12 bases separating them. This CDR3 comprises 15 residues.

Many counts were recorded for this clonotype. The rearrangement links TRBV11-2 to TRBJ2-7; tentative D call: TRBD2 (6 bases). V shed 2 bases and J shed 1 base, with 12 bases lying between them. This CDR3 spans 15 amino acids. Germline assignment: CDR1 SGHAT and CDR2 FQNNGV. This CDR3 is CASSLHAGPSYEQYF. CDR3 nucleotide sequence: TGTGCCAGCAGCTTACACGCGGGGCCTTCCTACGAGCAGTACTTC.

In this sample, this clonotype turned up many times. CDR3 sequence: CASSESTFSGVSTEAFF. The DNA for the CDR3 is TGCGCCAGCAGTGAGTCTACATTCTCAGGGGTTTCCACTGAAGCTTTCTTT. The chain is built from TRBV10-1 and TRBJ1-1, with a possible D match to TRBD1 (6 bases). This CDR3 is built from 17 residues. Trimming removed 0 bases from V and 4 bases from J, with 18 bases in between. The germline V gene has CDR1 WNHNN and CDR2 SYGVQD (reference sequence).

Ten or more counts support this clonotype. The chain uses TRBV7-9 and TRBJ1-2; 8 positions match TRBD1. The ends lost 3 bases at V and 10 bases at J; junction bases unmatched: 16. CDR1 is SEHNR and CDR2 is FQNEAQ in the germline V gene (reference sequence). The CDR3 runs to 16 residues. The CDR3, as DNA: TGTGCCAGCAGCTTGAACAGGGGGTTGCTTGTATACGCCTACACCTTC. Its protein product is CASSLNRGLLVYAYTF.

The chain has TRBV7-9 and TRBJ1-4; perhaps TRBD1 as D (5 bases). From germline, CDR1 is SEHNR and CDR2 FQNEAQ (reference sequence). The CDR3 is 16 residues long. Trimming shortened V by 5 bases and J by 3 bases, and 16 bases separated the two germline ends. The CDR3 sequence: CASSRTPGRSNEKLFF. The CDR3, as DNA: TGTGCCAGCAGCCGAACCCCGGGACGGTCTAATGAAAAACTGTTTTTT.